Listed here are 17 T cell receptor beta chains from one sample, sequenced in a study of shared clonotypes between healthy human individuals. The assay was immunoSEQ multiplex PCR, and TCRdb's table has in-frame clones only and misses some. The sample holds about 2.1 million clones, 85% to 95% seen once. Positive CCR7 selection of CD45RO-negative cells yielded the naive CD8 cells, and terminally differentiated effector memory CD45RA+ cells were excluded. The source material was naive CD8+ T cells from PBMCs. The receptors were gathered from a young man in good health. Some clones in this sample may be carry-over from other donors' samples.

J is TRBJ1-5 and V is TRBV6-6, with 7 bases aligning to TRBD1. The CDR3 runs 14 residues. V lost 6 bases, J lost 6 bases, and 8 bases stayed unmatched. From germline, CDR1 is MNHNY and CDR2 SVGAGI (reference sequence). The CDR3 is CASSRQGGIQPQHF. The CDR3 DNA sequence: TGTGCCAGCAGCCGACAGGGAGGGATTCAGCCCCAGCATTTT.

The chain is built from TRBV6-5 and TRBJ2-7; D is uncertain. Germline V gene lookup returns CDR1 MNHEY and CDR2 SVGAGI. The CDR3 runs 15 residues. V dropped 6 bases and J dropped 3 bases, with 18 bases sitting between them. CDR3 bases: TGTGCCAGCAGAATTAACCCAGGCAGTTTCTACGAGCAGTACTTC. It specifies CASRINPGSFYEQYF.

To note about this clone: Other nucleotide sequences from this sample produce the same CDR3. The chain combines TRBV9 with TRBJ2-1; 10 nucleotides agree with TRBD2. CDR1 and CDR2 (germline): SGDLS, YYNGEE. Germline trimming cut 3 bases from V and 3 bases from J; bases unmatched to any gene: 3. This CDR3 has 15 amino acids. This CDR3 is CASSARTSGYNEQFF. DNA for the CDR3: TGTGCCAGCAGCGCCCGGACTAGCGGCTACAATGAGCAGTTCTTC. Full variable domain (rest looked up from reference TRBV9 and TRBJ2-1): DSGVTQTPKHLITATGQRVTLRCSPRSGDLSVYWYQQSLDQGLQFLIQYYNGEERAKGNILERFSAQQFPDLHSELNLSSLELGDSALYFCASSARTSGYNEQFFGPGTRLTVL.

The chain has TRBV14 and TRBJ2-7, with D maybe TRBD1 (6 bases). CDR1 is SGHDN, CDR2 FVKESK, per germline. The CDR3 totals 13 residues. Trimming removed 5 bases at V and 4 bases at J, with 12 bases between. CDR3 amino acids: CASSTGSEYEQYF. The CDR3 DNA follows: TGTGCCAGCAGCACAGGGAGCGAGTACGAGCAGTACTTC.

The V call is TRBV27, the J call TRBJ2-5, with D perhaps assigned TRBD1 or TRBD2 (5 bases each). Germline CDR1 MNHEY, CDR2 SMNVEV (reference sequence). The CDR3 is 14 residues long. The ends were cut back, 2 bases at V and 5 bases at J, with 12 bases in the middle. CDR3 bases: TGTGCCAGCAGTTTACAGGGAACGGGGGAGACCCAGTACTTC. Amino acid sequence: CASSLQGTGETQYF.

This clone was counted a single time. The chain is built from TRBV7-6 and TRBJ1-1; D is unclear. Trimming shortened V by 5 bases and J by 3 bases, and 10 bases separated the two germline ends. CDR3 length: 13 amino acids. The V gene's germline CDR1 is SGHVS and CDR2 FNYEAQ. The DNA for the CDR3 is TGTGCCAGCAGCCCGAAGGGAGACACTGAAGCTTTCTTT. It yields the protein CASSPKGDTEAFF.

The genes are TRBV5-6 and TRBJ2-7; D uncertain. The CDR3 consists of 15 residues. The germline gives CDR1 SGHDT, CDR2 YYEEEE. V was trimmed by 4 bases and J by 2 bases, leaving 16 bases between them. This CDR3 is CASSPPPGSTYEQYF. The CDR3 nucleotides read TGTGCCAGCAGCCCCCCCCCGGGCTCGACCTACGAGCAGTACTTC.

The V and J genes are TRBV7-3 and TRBJ2-2; D is undetermined. Between the trimmed V and J ends, which lost 2 bases and 4 bases, there was a span of 2 bases. The CDR3 extends over 12 amino acids. CDR1 is SGHTA, CDR2 FQGTGA, per germline. CDR3 amino acids: CASSLVTGELFF. CDR3 bases: TGTGCCAGCAGCTTAGTCACCGGGGAGCTGTTTTTT.

J is TRBJ1-1 and V is TRBV7-6; possibly TRBD1 for D (6 bases). Germline CDR1 SGHVS, CDR2 FNYEAQ. V gave up 0 bases and J gave up 0 bases, with 8 bases separating them. The length of the CDR3 is 15 residues. The CDR3 DNA follows: TGTGCCAGCAGCTTAGCGGACAGTATGAACACTGAAGCTTTCTTT. Protein sequence: CASSLADSMNTEAFF.

This clone was detected once. The chain joins TRBV4-1 to TRBJ2-1; D is perhaps TRBD1 or TRBD2 (5 bases each). Germline CDR1 reads MGHRA; CDR2 reads YSYEKL. V was shortened by 5 bases and J by 0 bases, with 14 bases between the two germline ends. This CDR3 has 16 residues. CDR3 DNA: TGCGCCAGCAGCGGGACCGCCGGAAACTCCTACAATGAGCAGTTCTTC. Residues: CASSGTAGNSYNEQFF.

The J gene is TRBJ2-1, the V gene TRBV7-9; D unclear. V lost 10 bases and J lost 7, with 11 bases in between. CDR3 length: 11 residues. CDR1 and CDR2 (germline): SEHNR, FQNEAQ (reference sequence). CDR3: CAIVYPNEQFF. CDR3 in DNA: TGTGCCATCGTTTACCCAAATGAGCAGTTCTTC.

This clone was observed once. The chain couples TRBV6-5 to TRBJ2-3; D ambiguous. From germline, CDR1 is MNHEY and CDR2 SVGAGI. The CDR3 loop spans 13 amino acids. The germline V and J ends were trimmed by 2 bases and 2 bases, with 5 bases remaining between them. The CDR3 region is CASSYGPTDTQYF. CDR3 bases: TGTGCCAGCAGTTACGGGCCCACAGATACGCAGTATTTT.

The chain couples TRBV5-1 to TRBJ2-2; weak D call: TRBD2 (6 bases). This CDR3 region has 14 residues. Between the trimmed V and J ends, which lost 1 base and 7 bases, there was a span of 11 bases. The V gene's germline CDR1 is SGHRS and CDR2 YFSETQ. The CDR3 coding sequence is TGCGCCAGCAGCTTGCGGGAGCTGGTCGGGGAGCTGTTTTTT. It encodes CASSLRELVGELFF.

The chain is built from TRBV5-6 and TRBJ2-1; TRBD2 matches 7 bases. With 0 bases clipped from V and 6 bases from J, the junction kept 0 bases outside the gene matches. Per the germline V gene, CDR1 is SGHDT and CDR2 is YYEEEE. The CDR3 is 13 residues long. CDR3 sequence reads: CASSLGEGNEQFF. CDR3 nucleotides: TGTGCCAGCAGCTTGGGGGAGGGCAATGAGCAGTTCTTC. The whole variable domain, remainder taken from reference TRBV5-6 and TRBJ2-1, is DAGVTQSPTHLIKTRGQQVTLRCSPKSGHDTVSWYQQALGQGPQFIFQYYEEEERQRGNFPDRFSGHQFPNYSSELNVNALLLGDSALYLCASSLGEGNEQFFGPGTRLTVL.

A word on this clone: This CDR3 is also generated by other DNA sequences in the sample. The chain combines TRBV7-3 with TRBJ2-7, with D perhaps matching TRBD1 (7 bases). CDR3 length equals 14 residues. The ends were cut back, 3 bases at V and 5 bases at J, with 14 bases in the middle. CDR1 is SGHTA and CDR2 is FQGTGA in the germline V gene. CDR3 DNA: TGTGCCAGCAGCTTGGGTGGAGGGGGCCACGAGCAGTACTTC. Translation gives CASSLGGGGHEQYF.

The chain joins TRBV10-2 to TRBJ1-5, with TRBD1 matching 7 bases. Per germline, CDR1 WSHSY and CDR2 SAAADI. Unmatched junction bases numbered 5, after V lost 0 bases and J lost 3 bases. The CDR3 is made up of 16 amino acids. The CDR3 coding sequence is TGCGCCAGCAGTGAGTCGACAGGGAATTTCAATCAGCCCCAGCATTTT. Encoded protein: CASSESTGNFNQPQHF.

The chain employs TRBV15 and TRBJ2-5, with 8 bases matching TRBD2. The trim removed 5 bases at V and 5 bases at J, leaving 10 bases unmatched. The CDR3 length is 15 residues. CDR1 is LNHNV and CDR2 is YYDKDF in the germline V gene (reference sequence). The CDR3 region has the DNA TGTGCCACCAGCCCGGGACTAGATGAATCGGAGACCCAGTACTTC. It codes for CATSPGLDESETQYF.